These 19 T cell receptor beta chains came from one sample sequenced in a study of CD8 T cells in Susac syndrome. Random-hexamer reverse transcription was applied to roughly 0.5 to 1 ug RNA. TCRdb independently ran MiXCR on the immunoSEQ multiplex PCR reads; one entry per CDR3 protein. The table has some 150,000 distinct CDR3 sequences, 94% seen once. What was sequenced was CD8+ T cells from PBMCs. The receptors come from a human donor in good health.

The chain couples TRBV27 to TRBJ2-3; tentative D call: TRBD2 (6 bases). Looked up from germline, CDR1 is MNHEY and CDR2 is SMNVEV (reference sequence). CDR3 length equals 13 residues. Trimming pared 4 bases from V and 4 bases from J, leaving 9 bases between. The CDR3 region is CASSSGSPDTQYF. The CDR3 nucleotides are TGTGCCAGCAGTTCCGGGAGTCCAGATACGCAGTATTTT.

This clonotype was seen only once. The J gene is TRBJ2-7, the V gene TRBV6-5; D unclear. Deletions cut 2 bases from V and 3 bases from J, with 5 bases between. This CDR3 region has 12 residues. Germline CDR1 reads MNHEY; CDR2 reads SVGAGI. The CDR3 here is CASSYVGYEQYF. The CDR3, as DNA: TGTGCCAGCAGTTACGTAGGCTACGAGCAGTACTTC.

This chain links TRBV5-6 with TRBJ1-1; D unclear. Germline V gene lookup returns CDR1 SGHDT and CDR2 YYEEEE. The ends were cut back, 0 bases at V and 4 bases at J, with 4 bases in the middle. This CDR3 is 12 amino acids long. Written as DNA, the CDR3 is TGTGCCAGCAGCTTGGAGACCACTGAAGCTTTCTTT. It codes for CASSLETTEAFF.

This chain links TRBV15 with TRBJ2-1; TRBD2 matches at 7 bases. Trimming removed 7 bases from V and 6 bases from J; junction bases left unmatched: 6. The CDR3 runs to 13 residues. Germline CDR1 reads LNHNV; CDR2 reads YYDKDF (reference sequence). The CDR3 is CATTNGGSNEQFF. The CDR3 region has the DNA TGTGCCACCACCAACGGGGGGAGCAATGAGCAGTTCTTC. The entire variable domain, with the rest obtained from reference TRBV15 and TRBJ2-1, is as follows: DAMVIQNPRYQVTQFGKPVTLSCSQTLNHNVMYWYQQKSSQAPKLLFHYYDKDFNNEADTPDNFQSRRPNTSFCFLDIRSPGLGDTAMYLCATTNGGSNEQFFGPGTRLTVL.

V usage is TRBV4-3 and J usage is TRBJ2-7; D not resolved. The V gene lost 1 base and the J gene lost 7 bases, with 8 bases spanning the gap. This CDR3 is 12 amino acids long. Germline V gene lookup returns CDR1 LGHNA and CDR2 YSLEER. DNA for the CDR3: TGCGCCAGCAGCCAAGGACGACAAGAGCAGTACTTC. Translation gives CASSQGRQEQYF.

V usage is TRBV27 and J usage is TRBJ2-5; 8 bases align to TRBD2. J gave up 0 bases and V 6 bases, and 9 bases lay outside the gene matches. CDR1 and CDR2 (germline): MNHEY, SMNVEV (reference sequence). The CDR3 is made up of 16 amino acids. CDR3 amino acids: CASSYSAGGYQETQYF. CDR3 bases: TGTGCCAGCAGCTATTCCGCGGGAGGCTACCAAGAGACCCAGTACTTC.

The chain links TRBV9 to TRBJ2-1; 8 bases map to TRBD2. The CDR3 is 16 residues long. In germline, CDR1 is SGDLS, CDR2 YYNGEE. V lost 3 bases to trimming and J lost 2 bases; unmatched junction nucleotides: 7. The CDR3 reads CASSDSLAETYNEQFF. The CDR3 coding sequence is TGTGCCAGCAGCGACTCACTAGCGGAGACCTACAATGAGCAGTTCTTC.

J is TRBJ2-3 and V is TRBV29-1; 7 nucleotides align to TRBD2. Germline V gene data show CDR1 as SQVTM and CDR2 as ANQGSEA. The CDR3 consists of 14 residues. The V gene end was trimmed by 1 base and the J gene end by 6 bases; junction bases not matched to a gene: 7. CDR3 loop: CSVEGYRGGDTQYF. CDR3 DNA: TGCAGCGTTGAAGGATATAGGGGAGGGGATACGCAGTATTTT.

The rearrangement joins TRBV4-1 to TRBJ2-2; TRBD1 matches 9 bases. The V gene end was trimmed by 2 bases and the J gene end by 5 bases; junction bases not matched to a gene: 6. Germline CDR1 is MGHRA and CDR2 is YSYEKL. The CDR3 runs 16 residues. The CDR3 DNA sequence: TGCGCCAGCAGCCAATTAGGAGACAGGGGGACCGGGGAGCTGTTTTTT. Its protein is CASSQLGDRGTGELFF.

V gene TRBV27 combines with J gene TRBJ2-1; 7 bases are shared with TRBD2. The CDR3 loop spans 12 amino acids. Germline V lookup: CDR1 MNHEY, CDR2 SMNVEV (reference sequence). V trimming: 3 bases; J trimming: 9 bases; junction bases outside the gene matches: 2. As DNA, the CDR3 is TGTGCCAGCAGTTTGGTAGCGGGTGAGCAGTTCTTC. Protein product: CASSLVAGEQFF.

The rearrangement joins TRBV13 to TRBJ2-7; tentative D call: TRBD1 (5 bases). Germline V gene lookup returns CDR1 PRHDT and CDR2 FYEKMQ (reference sequence). The CDR3 totals 12 residues. Trimming pared 8 bases from V and 4 bases from J, leaving 12 bases between. The CDR3 is CASSRAGYEQYF. Here the CDR3 DNA reads TGTGCCAGCTCCAGGGCCGGATACGAGCAGTACTTC.

The chain employs TRBV29-1 and TRBJ2-5, with 10 positions matching TRBD1. CDR1 and CDR2 from the germline V gene are SQVTM and ANQGSEA. This CDR3 has 12 amino acids. Germline trimming cut 6 bases from V and 3 bases from J; bases unmatched to any gene: 1. As DNA, the CDR3 is TGCAGCGTCGGGACAGGGGAAGAGACCCAGTACTTC. It translates to CSVGTGEETQYF. Together with reference TRBV29-1 and TRBJ2-5, the CDR3 gives the full variable domain: SAVISQKPSRDICQRGTSLTIQCQVDSQVTMMFWYRQQPGQSLTLIATANQGSEATYESGFVIDKFPISRPNLTFSTLTVSNMSPEDSSIYLCSVGTGEETQYFGPGTRLLVL.

The chain couples TRBV7-9 to TRBJ2-1; D is tentatively TRBD1 or TRBD2 (5 bases each). Germline loops: CDR1 SEHNR, CDR2 FQNEAQ (reference sequence). Trimming cost V 1 base and J 2 bases, with 9 bases left between them. The CDR3 is 15 amino acids. Written as DNA, the CDR3 is TGTGCCAGCAGCTTAGAGTGGGACCCCTACAATGAGCAGTTCTTC. Amino acid sequence: CASSLEWDPYNEQFF. The complete variable domain, with remaining parts taken from reference TRBV7-9 and TRBJ2-1, reads DTGVSQNPRHKITKRGQNVTFRCDPISEHNRLYWYRQTLGQGPEFLTYFQNEAQLEKSRLLSDRFSAERPKGSFSTLEIQRTEQGDSAMYLCASSLEWDPYNEQFFGPGTRLTVL.

The chain has TRBV27 and TRBJ2-1; D remains ambiguous. The ends were cut back, 4 bases at V and 8 bases at J, with 6 bases in the middle. The CDR3 is made up of 11 amino acids. Germline V gene sequence: CDR1 MNHEY, CDR2 SMNVEV (reference sequence). This chain's CDR3 is CASSSRDEQFF. CDR3 in DNA: TGTGCCAGCAGTTCAAGGGATGAGCAGTTCTTC.

V and J are TRBV29-1 and TRBJ1-2; no clear D. V gave up 4 bases and J gave up 1 base, with 16 bases separating them. Per germline, CDR1 SQVTM and CDR2 ANQGSEA. The length of the CDR3 is 15 residues. CDR3 region: CSVGPTENLNYGYTF. The CDR3 bases are TGCAGCGTTGGCCCAACTGAAAACCTTAACTATGGCTACACCTTC.

The rearrangement uses TRBV29-1 and TRBJ2-1; D ambiguous. The CDR3 runs 13 residues. V shed 2 bases and J shed 8 bases, with 13 bases lying between them. Germline CDR1 SQVTM, CDR2 ANQGSEA. CDR3: CSVESPDLDEQFF. For the CDR3, the DNA is TGCAGCGTTGAAAGCCCAGATCTGGATGAGCAGTTCTTC.

This chain joins TRBV7-9 and TRBJ2-6, with D possibly TRBD2 on 6 matching bases. The CDR3 consists of 17 residues. Germline values: CDR1 SEHNR, CDR2 FQNEAQ (reference sequence). Trimming took 3 bases from V and 2 from J, leaving 14 bases between them. The CDR3 protein is CASSFSGVVAGANVLTF. The CDR3 nucleotides are TGTGCCAGCAGCTTCTCGGGGGTAGTCGCTGGGGCCAACGTCCTGACTTTC.

V gene TRBV20-1 combines with J gene TRBJ2-1; D gene ambiguous. From germline, CDR1 is DFQATT and CDR2 SNEGSKA (reference sequence). The V gene lost 3 bases and the J gene lost 3 bases, with 6 bases spanning the gap. This CDR3 is built from 12 residues. CDR3 bases: TGCAGTGCTAGCGGAGACTACAATGAGCAGTTCTTC. As protein: CSASGDYNEQFF.

The V and J genes are TRBV9 and TRBJ2-3; D is possibly TRBD2 (6 bases). CDR1 and CDR2 from the germline V gene are SGDLS and YYNGEE. Between the trimmed V and J ends, which lost 3 bases and 3 bases, there was a span of 14 bases. This CDR3 has 15 amino acids. DNA for the CDR3: TGTGCCAGCAGCGCGCCGGGACTTACTACAGATACGCAGTATTTT. This sequence encodes CASSAPGLTTDTQYF.